The clone carrying this T cell receptor (beta chain) was observed a handful of times. What it binds is not known. The record originates from a study of T cells in Graves' hyperthyroidism and ophthalmopathy. Study-level background: Upon initial diagnosis and before any treatment, peripheral blood was collected.

The TCR beta CDR3 regions underwent amplification using RNA transcripts as the source. First-round RT-PCR of the TCR CDR3 relied on the HTBI primer set. MiXCR, applied by TCRdb to the multiplex PCR reads, yields one record per CDR3 protein. The sample shows about 350,000 distinct CDR3 sequences, approximately 13% of them seen only once. Findings of the study overall: For ophthalmopathy, model prediction preceded onset by a median 6.5 months. Among clonotypes expanded in thyroid above 0.001, most were also found in blood.

Patients showing uncontrolled infection, other autoimmune disease, pregnancy or lactation were ineligible. The V end was cut by 5 bases, the J end by 1 base, with 12 bases between. In germline, CDR1 is SNHLY, CDR2 FYNNEI. This CDR3 contains 15 residues. The rearrangement links TRBV2 to TRBJ1-3; D is perhaps TRBD1 (5 bases). This receptor was identified in a young woman with Graves' hyperthyroidism. Sample: blood. CDR3 DNA sequence: TGTGCCAGCAGTCCTAGGGCAGGGTCTGGAAACACCATATATTTT. Translating gives CASSPRAGSGNTIYF.